Reported below is one T cell receptor beta chain. The data were taken from a study of T cell clonotyping in hematopoietic cell transplantation. The CDR3 is 13 amino acids. The junction had 10 bases not matched to a gene; V was cut back by 7 bases and J by 8 bases. Germline assignment: CDR1 MDHEN and CDR2 SYDVKM. Using immunoSEQ multiplex PCR, the repertoire was profiled, and TCRdb retains in-frame clones only, with some absent. The table has under 20,000 clones, about nine tenths seen once. The genes are TRBV28 and TRBJ1-2, with 7 bases lining up with TRBD1. The receptor's source is a man aged 50-59 years in good health. Some clones in this sample may be carry-over from other donors' samples. The specimen sequenced was peripheral blood mononuclear cells. The CDR3 DNA is TGTGCCAGCACGACAGACAGGGTGGGCGGCTACACCTTC. Translating it yields CASTTDRVGGYTF.